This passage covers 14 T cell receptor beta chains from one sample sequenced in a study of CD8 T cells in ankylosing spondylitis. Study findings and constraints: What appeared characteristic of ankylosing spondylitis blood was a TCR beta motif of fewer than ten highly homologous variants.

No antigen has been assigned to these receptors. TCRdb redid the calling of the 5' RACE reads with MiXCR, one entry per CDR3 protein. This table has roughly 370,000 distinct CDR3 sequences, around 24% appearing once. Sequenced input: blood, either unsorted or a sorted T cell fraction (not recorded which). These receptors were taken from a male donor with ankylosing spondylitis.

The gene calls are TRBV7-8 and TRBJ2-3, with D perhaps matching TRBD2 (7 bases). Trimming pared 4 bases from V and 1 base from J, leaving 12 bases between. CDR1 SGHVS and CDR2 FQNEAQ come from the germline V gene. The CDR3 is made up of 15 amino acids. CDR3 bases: TGTGCCAGCAGCTGGAGGGGGGGGCGCACAGATACGCAGTATTTT. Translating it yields CASSWRGGRTDTQYF.

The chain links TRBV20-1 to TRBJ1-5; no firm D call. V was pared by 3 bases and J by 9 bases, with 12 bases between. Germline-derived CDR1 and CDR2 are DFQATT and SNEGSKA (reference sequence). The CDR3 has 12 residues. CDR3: CSASRPGRPQHF. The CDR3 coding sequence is TGCAGTGCTAGCCGTCCGGGTCGGCCCCAGCATTTT.

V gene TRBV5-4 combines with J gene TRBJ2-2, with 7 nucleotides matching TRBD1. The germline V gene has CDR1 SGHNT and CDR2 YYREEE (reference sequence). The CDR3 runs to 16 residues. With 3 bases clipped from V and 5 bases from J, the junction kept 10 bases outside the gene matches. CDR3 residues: CASSSGDSYSTGELFF. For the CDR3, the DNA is TGTGCCAGCAGCTCAGGGGACAGTTATTCGACCGGGGAGCTGTTTTTT.

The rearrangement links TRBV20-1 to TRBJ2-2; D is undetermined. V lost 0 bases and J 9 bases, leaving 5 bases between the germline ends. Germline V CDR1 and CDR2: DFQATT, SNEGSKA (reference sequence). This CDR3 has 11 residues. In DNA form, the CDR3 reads TGCAGTGCTAGAGACCAACGGGAGCTGTTTTTT. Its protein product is CSARDQRELFF.

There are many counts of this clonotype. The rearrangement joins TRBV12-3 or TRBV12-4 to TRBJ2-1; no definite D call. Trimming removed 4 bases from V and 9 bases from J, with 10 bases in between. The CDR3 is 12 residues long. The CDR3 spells CASSSGPGEQFF. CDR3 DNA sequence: TGTGCCAGCAGTTCCGGCCCCGGTGAGCAGTTCTTC.

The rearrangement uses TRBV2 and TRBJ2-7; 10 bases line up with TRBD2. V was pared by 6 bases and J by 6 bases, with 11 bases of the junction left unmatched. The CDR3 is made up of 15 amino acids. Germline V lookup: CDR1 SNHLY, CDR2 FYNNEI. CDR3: CASSAPSGSPSEQYF. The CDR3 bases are TGTGCCAGCAGCGCTCCTAGCGGGAGCCCTAGCGAGCAGTACTTC.

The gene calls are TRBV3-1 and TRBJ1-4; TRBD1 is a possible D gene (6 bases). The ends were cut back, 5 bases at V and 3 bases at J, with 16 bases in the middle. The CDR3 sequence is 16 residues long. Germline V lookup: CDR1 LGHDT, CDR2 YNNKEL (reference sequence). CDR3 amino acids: CASSVGRGAANEKLFF. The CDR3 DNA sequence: TGTGCCAGCAGCGTAGGTCGGGGGGCCGCTAATGAAAAACTGTTTTTT. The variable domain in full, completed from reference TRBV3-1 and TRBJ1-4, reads DTAVSQTPKYLVTQMGNDKSIKCEQNLGHDTMYWYKQDSKKFLKIMFSYNNKELIINETVPNRFSPKSPDKAHLNLHINSLELGDSAVYFCASSVGRGAANEKLFFGSGTQLSVL.

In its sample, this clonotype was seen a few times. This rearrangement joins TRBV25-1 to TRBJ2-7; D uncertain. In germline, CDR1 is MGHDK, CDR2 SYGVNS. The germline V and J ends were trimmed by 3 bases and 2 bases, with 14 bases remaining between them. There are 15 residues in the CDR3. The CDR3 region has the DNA TGTGCCAGCAGTGACGGTCTGAGCTCCGCCTACGAGCAGTACTTC. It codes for CASSDGLSSAYEQYF.

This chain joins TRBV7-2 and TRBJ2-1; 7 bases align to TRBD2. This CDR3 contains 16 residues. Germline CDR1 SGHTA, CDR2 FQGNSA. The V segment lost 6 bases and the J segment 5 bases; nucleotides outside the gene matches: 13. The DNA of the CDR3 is TGTGCCAGCAGTCTTCATGGAGCGGGGACGAACAATGAGCAGTTCTTC. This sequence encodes CASSLHGAGTNNEQFF.

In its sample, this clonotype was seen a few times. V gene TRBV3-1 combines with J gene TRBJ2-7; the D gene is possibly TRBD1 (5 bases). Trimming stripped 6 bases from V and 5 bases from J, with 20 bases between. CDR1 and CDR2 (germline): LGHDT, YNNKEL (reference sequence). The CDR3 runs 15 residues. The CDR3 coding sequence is TGTGCCAGCAGGGAGACGACAGACGAGCACCACGAGCAGTACTTC. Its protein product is CASRETTDEHHEQYF.

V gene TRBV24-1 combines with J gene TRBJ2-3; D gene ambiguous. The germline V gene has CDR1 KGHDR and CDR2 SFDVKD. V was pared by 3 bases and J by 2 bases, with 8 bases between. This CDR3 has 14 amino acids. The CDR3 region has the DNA TGTGCCACCAGTGATGTGGGGATCACAGATACGCAGTATTTT. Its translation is CATSDVGITDTQYF.

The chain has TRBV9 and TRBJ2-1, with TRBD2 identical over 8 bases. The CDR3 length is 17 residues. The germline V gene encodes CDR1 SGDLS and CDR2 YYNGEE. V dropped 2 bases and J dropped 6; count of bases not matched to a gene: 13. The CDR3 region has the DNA TGTGCCAGCAGCGTTTACCACATGGCTAGCGGGCCCAATGAGCAGTTCTTC. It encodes CASSVYHMASGPNEQFF.

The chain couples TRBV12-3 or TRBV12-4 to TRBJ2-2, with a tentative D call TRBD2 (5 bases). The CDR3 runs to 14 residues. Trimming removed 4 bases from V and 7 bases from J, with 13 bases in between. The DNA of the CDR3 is TGTGCCAGCAGTTCAAATTTTGGGAGCGGGGAGCTGTTTTTT. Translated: CASSSNFGSGELFF.

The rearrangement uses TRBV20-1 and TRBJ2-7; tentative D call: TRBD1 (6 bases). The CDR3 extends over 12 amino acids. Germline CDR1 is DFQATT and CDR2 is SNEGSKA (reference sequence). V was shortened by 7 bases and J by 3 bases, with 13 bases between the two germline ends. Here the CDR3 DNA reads TGCAGTGTAAACAGGGAAAGCTACGAGCAGTACTTC. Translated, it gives CSVNRESYEQYF.